This T cell receptor (beta chain) was sequenced for a study of CD8 T cells in Susac syndrome. RNA totalling about 0.45 to 1 ug underwent reverse transcription with random hexamers. TCRdb called the immunoSEQ multiplex PCR reads again in MiXCR, with one record for every CDR3 protein. This sample has 73,000 or so distinct CDR3 sequences; 85% to 95% occur once, and the top ten carry roughly 0.42%. V was shortened by 7 bases and J by 4 bases, with 13 bases between the two germline ends. The CDR3 runs to 13 residues. The chain employs TRBV12-3 or TRBV12-4 and TRBJ1-2, with D possibly being TRBD1 (5 bases). The TCR comes from a human donor with multiple sclerosis. What was sequenced was CD8+ T cells from PBMCs. CDR3 residues: CASTWGGTYGYTF. The CDR3, as DNA: TGTGCCAGCACCTGGGGAGGGACCTATGGCTACACCTTC.